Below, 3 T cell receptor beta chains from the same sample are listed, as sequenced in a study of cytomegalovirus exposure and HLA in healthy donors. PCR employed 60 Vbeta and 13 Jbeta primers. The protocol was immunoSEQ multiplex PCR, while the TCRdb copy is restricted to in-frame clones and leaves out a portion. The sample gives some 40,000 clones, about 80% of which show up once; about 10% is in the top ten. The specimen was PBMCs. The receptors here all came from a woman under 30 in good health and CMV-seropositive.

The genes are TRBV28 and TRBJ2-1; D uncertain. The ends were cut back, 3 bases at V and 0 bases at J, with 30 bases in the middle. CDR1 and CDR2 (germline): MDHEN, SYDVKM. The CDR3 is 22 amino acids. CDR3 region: CASSFLVHLGPGVVSSYNEQFF. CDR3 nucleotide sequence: TGTGCCAGCAGTTTTTTGGTCCATCTTGGGCCAGGCGTCGTGAGCTCCTACAATGAGCAGTTCTTC.

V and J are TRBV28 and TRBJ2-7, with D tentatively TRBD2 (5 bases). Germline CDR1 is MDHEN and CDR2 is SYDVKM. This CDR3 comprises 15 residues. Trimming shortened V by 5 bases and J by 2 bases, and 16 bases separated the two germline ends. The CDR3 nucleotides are TGTGCCAGCAGTCAAGTCCGGACGGGGACCTACGAGCAGTACTTC. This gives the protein CASSQVRTGTYEQYF.

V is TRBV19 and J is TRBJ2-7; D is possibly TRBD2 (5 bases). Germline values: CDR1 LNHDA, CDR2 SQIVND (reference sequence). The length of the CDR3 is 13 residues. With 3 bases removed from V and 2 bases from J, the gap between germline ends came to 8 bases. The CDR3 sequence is CASSIAGAYEQYF. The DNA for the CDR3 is TGTGCCAGTAGTATTGCCGGGGCCTACGAGCAGTACTTC.